The clone carrying this T cell receptor (beta chain) was counted at least ten times. What it recognizes is unknown. CDR1 is DFQATT and CDR2 is SNEGSKA in the germline V gene (reference sequence). Trimming removed 6 bases from V and 3 bases from J; junction bases left unmatched: 10. The CDR3 sequence is 14 residues long. TCRdb used MiXCR to reprocess the RT-PCR reads, holding one entry per CDR3 protein. The sample includes roughly 780,000 distinct CDR3 sequences, less than 20% of them seen just once. This sample was taken from a study of response to subunit inactivated influenza vaccine. Study-wide findings and caveats: Few new T cells, the authors suggested, are recruited by each seasonal influenza vaccination.

The receptor comes from a man aged 45-60 years who received an inactivated influenza vaccine. Specimen: PBMCs from blood, collected 4 to 6 days after vaccination. The gene calls are TRBV20-1 and TRBJ2-5, with 7 positions matching TRBD2. CDR3 bases: TGCAGTGCCACACGAGAGCGGGGTAAAGAGACCCAGTACTTC. This sequence encodes CSATRERGKETQYF.